These 18 T cell receptor beta chains were sequenced from one sample in a study of blood T cell repertoires in COVID-19. Clones were sequenced by immunoSEQ multiplex PCR, and TCRdb holds only the in-frame ones, with some missing. Here the sample spans under 300,000 clones, approximately 90% being singletons. The sequenced sample consisted of peripheral blood. These receptors originate from a woman aged 40-49 years who had recovered from COVID-19.

The J gene is TRBJ2-7, the V gene TRBV13, with TRBD2 matching 10 bases. V was clipped by 5 bases and J by 3 bases; unmatched bases: 10. The germline gives CDR1 PRHDT, CDR2 FYEKMQ (reference sequence). CDR3 size: 16 residues. CDR3 in amino acids: CASSRGTSVFGYEQYF. The CDR3 DNA reads as TGTGCCAGCAGCCGTGGGACTAGCGTATTTGGCTACGAGCAGTACTTC.

V usage is TRBV9 and J usage is TRBJ1-2, with TRBD1 matching 7 bases. The CDR3 has 14 amino acids. V lost 3 bases to trimming and J lost 4 bases; unmatched junction nucleotides: 6. Germline CDR1 and CDR2: SGDLS and YYNGEE. The CDR3 reads CASSGDSLFYGYTF. For the CDR3, the DNA is TGTGCCAGCAGCGGGGACAGCCTCTTCTATGGCTACACCTTC.

V gene TRBV30 combines with J gene TRBJ1-2, with no clear D. There are 13 residues in the CDR3. The germline V and J ends were trimmed by 0 bases and 10 bases, with 15 bases remaining between them. CDR1 is GTSNPN, CDR2 SVGIG, per germline (reference sequence). CDR3 bases: TGTGCCTGGAGTGTTCAGATGGGGAGGCCCTACACCTTC. Translation gives CAWSVQMGRPYTF.

This chain connects TRBV7-8 to TRBJ1-1, with TRBD1 as a possible D gene (6 bases). This CDR3 comprises 15 residues. The V end lost 2 bases, the J end lost 5 bases, and 15 bases lay between the germline ends. Germline CDR1 and CDR2: SGHVS and FQNEAQ. CDR3 loop: CASSLPTGRGTEAFF. CDR3 coding DNA: TGTGCCAGCAGCTTACCCACAGGGAGAGGAACTGAAGCTTTCTTT.

This sequence joins TRBV6-5 and TRBJ1-3; D is perhaps TRBD1 (6 bases). V was pared by 6 bases and J by 0 bases, with 12 bases between. The CDR3 length is 15 residues. Germline V lookup: CDR1 MNHEY, CDR2 SVGAGI. The CDR3 protein is CASRDRGISGNTIYF. The CDR3, as DNA: TGTGCCAGCAGGGACAGAGGAATCTCTGGAAACACCATATATTTT.

The rearrangement joins TRBV30 to TRBJ2-2, with D possibly TRBD2 on 5 matching bases. V was cut by 0 bases and J by 6 bases, with 5 bases left in between. Germline V gene data show CDR1 as GTSNPN and CDR2 as SVGIG (reference sequence). This CDR3 region has 12 residues. The CDR3 spells CAWSVSAGELFF. The CDR3 region has the DNA TGTGCCTGGAGTGTTAGCGCCGGGGAGCTGTTTTTT.

This clone was recorded once. The CDR3 bases are TGTGCCAGCAGCTTTCCAGGGGGAAAAGCTGGGGCCAACGTCCTGACTTTC. Translating it yields CASSFPGGKAGANVLTF. The genes are TRBV5-6 and TRBJ2-6; 7 bases match TRBD1. The germline V gene encodes CDR1 SGHDT and CDR2 YYEEEE. The CDR3 contains 17 residues. V shed 2 bases and J 2 bases; nucleotides not matched to a gene: 7.

The rearrangement links TRBV7-9 to TRBJ2-5, with 8 bases aligning to TRBD1. The CDR3 is 15 amino acids. Trimming at V came to 1 base and at J to 4 bases, leaving 5 bases not matched to a gene. CDR1 SEHNR and CDR2 FQNEAQ come from the germline V gene (reference sequence). CDR3 region: CASSLVAGGRETQYF. Written as DNA, the CDR3 is TGTGCCAGCAGCTTAGTTGCAGGGGGCAGAGAGACCCAGTACTTC.

This sequence joins TRBV7-2 and TRBJ2-2; tentative D call: TRBD1 (5 bases). The germline CDR1 and CDR2 sequences are SGHTA and FQGNSA. This CDR3 has 16 residues. Deletions cut 1 base from V and 0 bases from J, with 9 bases between. Here the CDR3 reads CASSLDAGSNTGELFF. CDR3 in DNA: TGTGCCAGCAGCTTAGACGCAGGGTCGAACACCGGGGAGCTGTTTTTT. The complete variable domain, with remaining parts taken from reference TRBV7-2 and TRBJ2-2, reads GAGVSQSPSNKVTEKGKDVELRCDPISGHTALYWYRQSLGQGLEFLIYFQGNSAPDKSGLPSDRFSAERTGGSVSTLTIQRTQQEDSAVYLCASSLDAGSNTGELFFGEGSRLTVL.

The chain is built from TRBV10-2 and TRBJ1-2, with TRBD1 matching 10 bases. Trimming took 6 bases from V and 3 from J; bases not matched to a gene: 10. The CDR3 is made up of 16 amino acids. Looked up from germline, CDR1 is WSHSY and CDR2 is SAAADI. CDR3 region: CASREAAGTGDYGYTF. CDR3 nucleotide sequence: TGCGCCAGCAGGGAAGCTGCCGGGACAGGGGACTATGGCTACACCTTC.

The rearrangement links TRBV7-9 to TRBJ2-2; TRBD1 is a possible D gene (6 bases). The CDR3 runs to 15 residues. CDR1 is SEHNR, CDR2 FQNEAQ, per germline (reference sequence). Trimming took off 4 bases at V and 4 bases at J, with 13 bases between the two ends. DNA for the CDR3: TGTGCCAGCAGCTCCTTAGGGACACCCACCGGGGAGCTGTTTTTT. It translates to CASSSLGTPTGELFF.

This clone was counted many times. The chain combines TRBV28 with TRBJ1-2; D gene unclear. This CDR3 spans 15 amino acids. V was clipped by 1 base and J by 4 bases, with 13 bases between them. Germline CDR1 MDHEN, CDR2 SYDVKM. DNA for the CDR3: TGTGCCAGCAGTTTATTTTCACAGTACAGCTATGGCTACACCTTC. It specifies CASSLFSQYSYGYTF.

The genes are TRBV4-2 and TRBJ1-2; 12 nucleotides agree with TRBD1. The J segment lost 3 bases and the V segment lost 4 bases, leaving 6 bases of the junction unmatched. CDR1 and CDR2 from the germline V gene are LGHNA and YNFKEQ. This CDR3 comprises 16 residues. The CDR3 protein is CASSRTGTGGDYGYTF. The CDR3 DNA follows: TGTGCCAGCAGCCGTACCGGGACAGGGGGCGACTATGGCTACACCTTC.

The CDR3 protein is CASSRETSILETQYF. The DNA of the CDR3 is TGTGCCAGCAGTCGGGAGACTAGTATCTTAGAGACCCAGTACTTC. The gene calls are TRBV7-9 and TRBJ2-5, with a possible D match to TRBD2 (6 bases). Germline values: CDR1 SEHNR, CDR2 FQNEAQ (reference sequence). V was pared by 6 bases and J by 4 bases, with 18 bases between. The CDR3 spans 15 residues.

This sequence joins TRBV5-5 and TRBJ1-1; 7 positions agree with TRBD1. Germline V gives CDR1 SGHKS, CDR2 YYEKEE (reference sequence). Trimming cost V 3 bases and J 4 bases; bases outside gene matches: 3. The CDR3 runs to 13 residues. Written as DNA, the CDR3 is TGTGCCAGCAGCTCCCGGGACAGCACTGAAGCTTTCTTT. The encoded protein is CASSSRDSTEAFF.

This clone has more than one count but fewer than ten. V is TRBV6-6 and J is TRBJ1-4; no clear D gene. The CDR3 totals 12 residues. Trimming left V 8 bases short and J 8 bases short, with 12 bases between. Germline V gene data show CDR1 as MNHNY and CDR2 as SVGAGI (reference sequence). The CDR3 sequence is CASEPNGEKLFF. CDR3 coding DNA: TGTGCCAGCGAACCGAACGGGGAAAAACTGTTTTTT.

V and J are TRBV6-5 and TRBJ2-5, with a possible D match to TRBD2 (6 bases). The germline gives CDR1 MNHEY, CDR2 SVGAGI. V gave up 2 bases and J gave up 2 bases, with 12 bases separating them. CDR3 length: 15 amino acids. The CDR3 sequence is CASSYDGGEQETQYF. CDR3 nucleotide sequence: TGTGCCAGCAGTTACGACGGGGGTGAACAAGAGACCCAGTACTTC.

The chain joins TRBV30 to TRBJ1-3, with TRBD1 as a possible D gene (5 bases). Looked up from germline, CDR1 is GTSNPN and CDR2 is SVGIG (reference sequence). Trimming shortened V by 2 bases and J by 2 bases, and 10 bases separated the two germline ends. The CDR3 totals 14 residues. The CDR3 sequence: CAWSRGETGNTIYF. The CDR3 region has the DNA TGTGCCTGGAGTCGGGGGGAGACTGGAAACACCATATATTTT.